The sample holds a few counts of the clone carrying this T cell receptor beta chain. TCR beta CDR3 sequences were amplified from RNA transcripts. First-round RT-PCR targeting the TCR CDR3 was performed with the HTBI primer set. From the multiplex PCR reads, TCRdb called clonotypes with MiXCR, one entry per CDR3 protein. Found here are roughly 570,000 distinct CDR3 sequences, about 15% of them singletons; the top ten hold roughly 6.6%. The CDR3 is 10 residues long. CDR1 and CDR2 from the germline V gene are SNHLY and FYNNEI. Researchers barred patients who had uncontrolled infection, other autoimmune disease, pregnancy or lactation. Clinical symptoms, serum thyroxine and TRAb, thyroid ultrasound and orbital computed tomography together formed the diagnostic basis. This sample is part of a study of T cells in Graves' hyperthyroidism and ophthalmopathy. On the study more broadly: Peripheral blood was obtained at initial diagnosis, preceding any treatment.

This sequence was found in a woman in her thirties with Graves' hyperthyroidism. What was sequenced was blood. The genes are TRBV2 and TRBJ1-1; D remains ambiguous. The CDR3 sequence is CAPGEPEAFF. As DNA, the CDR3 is TGTGCTCCTGGGGAGCCTGAAGCTTTCTTT. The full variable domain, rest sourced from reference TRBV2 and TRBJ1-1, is EPEVTQTPSHQVTQMGQEVILRCVPISNHLYFYWYRQILGQKVEFLVSFYNNEISEKSEIFDDQFSVERPDGSNFTLKIRSTKLEDSAMYFCAPGEPEAFFGQGTRLTVV.